The rows below give T cell receptor beta chains drawn from one sample of a study of T cell responses to AZD1222 COVID-19 vaccine. Method: immunoSEQ multiplex PCR; TCRdb's copy keeps in-frame clones and lacks some. The table has 110,000 to 150,000 clones, over 75% seen once. The sequences come from peripheral blood, collected on day 0 of AZD1222 vaccination. The receptors originated from an adult in good health. CDR3s include the opening cysteine and the closing phenylalanine or tryptophan. A D gene is named only where the DNA matches it firmly. Clone size is shown for a subset of rows, as once, few, many or a class of expanded clone.

clone_size | d_call | j_call | v_call | cdr3_aa | cdr3_nt
- | - | TRBJ2-6 | TRBV15 | CATVPGHFGANVLTF | TGTGCCACGGTCCCGGGACATTTTGGGGCCAACGTCCTGACTTTC
- | - | TRBJ2-7 | TRBV21-1 | CASSKRRRGKHEQYF | TGTGCCAGCAGCAAACGTCGCAGGGGTAAACACGAGCAGTACTTC
- | - | TRBJ2-7 | TRBV7-9 | CASSLSSRSSYEQYF | TGTGCCAGCAGCTTATCTAGCAGGAGCTCCTACGAGCAGTACTTC
- | TRBD2 | TRBJ2-5 | TRBV3-1/TRBV3-2 | CASSPTSGPQEAQYF | TGTGCCAGCAGCCCGACTAGCGGACCACAAGAGGCCCAGTACTTC
- | - | TRBJ1-3 | TRBV5-4 | CASSLEGGGTGNTIYF | TGTGCCAGCAGCCTCGAAGGCGGGGGAACTGGAAACACCATATATTTT
- | TRBD1 | TRBJ1-1 | TRBV2 | CASSVMGQTMNTEAFF | TGTGCCAGCAGTGTTATGGGACAGACTATGAACACTGAAGCTTTCTTT
- | - | TRBJ2-1 | TRBV6-5 | CASSLSAQTHNEQFF | TGTGCCAGCAGTCTAAGTGCCCAGACCCACAATGAGCAGTTCTTC
- | - | TRBJ1-4 | TRBV2 | CASSDDEKLFF | TGTGCCAGCAGTGACGACGAAAAACTGTTTTTT
once | - | TRBJ1-2 | TRBV28 | CASSPGTPRDYGYTF | TGTGCCAGCAGTCCCGGGACCCCGAGGGACTATGGCTACACCTTC
- | TRBD2 | TRBJ2-7 | TRBV6-1 | CASSERLAGDEQYF | TGTGCCAGCAGTGAAAGACTAGCGGGAGACGAGCAGTACTTC
- | - | TRBJ1-1 | TRBV3-1/TRBV3-2 | CASSQGSWNTEAFF | TGTGCCAGCAGCCAAGGTTCATGGAACACTGAAGCTTTCTTT
- | - | TRBJ1-5 | TRBV28 | CASSLFRGDNQPQHF | TGTGCCAGCAGTTTGTTCAGGGGAGACAATCAGCCCCAGCATTTT
- | TRBD1 | TRBJ1-3 | TRBV9 | CASSGDRSSGNTIYF | TGTGCCAGCAGCGGGGACAGATCCTCTGGAAACACCATATATTTT
- | - | TRBJ2-7 | TRBV6-2/TRBV6-3 | CASSYRELTNPREQYF | TGTGCCAGCAGTTACCGGGAACTTACTAATCCTAGGGAGCAGTACTTC
- | - | TRBJ2-2 | TRBV4-1 | CASSQDVGKHTGELFF | TGCGCCAGCAGCCAAGACGTAGGGAAGCACACCGGGGAGCTGTTTTTT
- | TRBD2 | TRBJ2-2 | TRBV28 | CASGRDSGRDAGELFF | TGTGCCAGTGGAAGGGATAGCGGGAGGGACGCCGGGGAGCTGTTTTTT
- | - | TRBJ1-1 | TRBV18 | CASSPPWGKIGLNTEAFF | TGTGCCAGCTCACCCCCTTGGGGGAAGATAGGGCTGAACACTGAAGCTTTCTTT
- | - | TRBJ1-1 | TRBV29-1 | CSFYRVTEAFF | TGCAGCTTTTACAGGGTCACTGAAGCTTTCTTT
- | TRBD1 | TRBJ2-1 | TRBV5-1 | CASIRDRSTDEQFF | TGCGCCAGCATCCGGGACAGGTCCACCGATGAGCAGTTCTTC